One and the same sample provided the 16 T cell receptor beta chains below, sequenced in a study of PD-1 blockade in mismatch repair-deficient tumors (dated by TCRdb to about 2017). The time point label, read with the paper, signifies: peripheral blood 12 weeks after first pembrolizumab dose. Library method: the immunoSEQ multiplex PCR assay. The table was pulled from immuneACCESS by TCRdb, which kept in-frame rearrangements only. Such tables lose some clones; where checked, under half of the loss comes from unresolved V genes, and the rest has no known cause. Recorded for this sample are approximately 25,000 clones; over 80% of them occurred a single time. Clones ranked in the top ten supply 20% of the sample. The sample consisted of peripheral blood, taken 12 weeks after starting pembrolizumab. Receptor source: an adult with mismatch repair-deficient cancer.

This clone was observed a single time. The chain links TRBV19 to TRBJ1-4, with D unresolved. This CDR3 has 15 amino acids. Germline assignment: CDR1 LNHDA and CDR2 SQIVND (reference sequence). With 3 bases removed from V and 3 bases from J, the gap between germline ends came to 11 bases. The CDR3 region is CASSMRRVSNEKLFF. The CDR3 nucleotides are TGTGCCAGTAGTATGAGACGGGTATCTAATGAAAAACTGTTTTTT. The full variable domain, with the rest looked up from reference TRBV19 and TRBJ1-4, is DGGITQSPKYLFRKEGQNVTLSCEQNLNHDAMYWYRQDPGQGLRLIYYSQIVNDFQKGDIAEGYSVSREKKESFPLTVTSAQKNPTAFYLCASSMRRVSNEKLFFGSGTQLSVL.

The rearrangement joins TRBV6-1 to TRBJ2-5, with a possible D match to TRBD1 (5 bases). CDR3 length: 13 amino acids. Trimming left V 3 bases short and J 5 bases short, with 10 bases between. Germline V gene data show CDR1 as MNHNS and CDR2 as SASEGT. The CDR3 here is CASSDLGAETQYF. CDR3 bases: TGTGCCAGCAGTGATTTAGGGGCGGAGACCCAGTACTTC.

The genes are TRBV4-3 and TRBJ2-3; D gene uncertain. The V and J ends lost 4 bases and 0 bases respectively, with 14 bases between them. The CDR3 has 16 residues. CDR1 and CDR2 (germline): LGHNA, YSLEER. The CDR3 DNA is TGCGCCAGCAGCCGCCAATTGGCGGCTAGCACAGATACGCAGTATTTT. This encodes CASSRQLAASTDTQYF.

The V gene is TRBV28, the J gene TRBJ1-5, with TRBD1 identical over 8 bases. The CDR3 is 16 amino acids. Germline CDR1 reads MDHEN; CDR2 reads SYDVKM. The V segment lost 6 bases and the J segment 3 bases; nucleotides outside the gene matches: 10. This chain's CDR3 is CASRPRTGRANQPQHF. The DNA of the CDR3 is TGTGCCAGCAGACCCAGGACAGGGCGGGCCAATCAGCCCCAGCATTTT.

V gene TRBV29-1 combines with J gene TRBJ1-2; TRBD1 might be the D (6 bases). There are 13 residues in the CDR3. Deletions cut 6 bases from V and 4 bases from J, with 15 bases between. Germline CDR1 reads SQVTM; CDR2 reads ANQGSEA. This CDR3 is CSVRNGGPYGYTF. The CDR3 region has the DNA TGCAGCGTCCGCAATGGGGGGCCCTATGGCTACACCTTC.

V and J are TRBV19 and TRBJ1-3, with D possibly being TRBD1 (5 bases). V was pared by 3 bases and J by 8 bases, with 11 bases between. The CDR3 length is 13 residues. CDR1 and CDR2 from the germline V gene are LNHDA and SQIVND (reference sequence). The DNA of the CDR3 is TGTGCCAGTAGTATGGCCAGGGTGGACACCATATATTTT. It encodes CASSMARVDTIYF.

The rearrangement links TRBV5-4 to TRBJ2-2; the match to TRBD1 covers 10 bases. In germline, CDR1 is SGHNT, CDR2 YYREEE (reference sequence). The CDR3 covers 14 residues. V lost 4 bases to trimming and J lost 7 bases; unmatched junction nucleotides: 4. The CDR3 here is CASSRQGAGGELFF. The CDR3, as DNA: TGTGCCAGCAGCAGACAGGGGGCTGGCGGGGAGCTGTTTTTT.

This clone turned up a few times. The genes are TRBV11-2 and TRBJ1-2; D is unresolved. V was trimmed by 5 bases and J by 6 bases, leaving 16 bases between them. CDR1 is SGHAT, CDR2 FQNNGV, per germline. This CDR3 region has 14 residues. The CDR3 loop reads CASSRTVLGDGYTF. The CDR3 bases are TGTGCCAGCAGCCGGACCGTCTTGGGAGATGGCTACACCTTC.

The CDR3 region is CASSLAPLQGPTDTQYF. In nucleotides, the CDR3 is TGCGCCAGCAGCTTGGCCCCACTACAGGGCCCCACAGATACGCAGTATTTT. The J gene is TRBJ2-3, the V gene TRBV5-1, with TRBD1 as a possible D gene (6 bases). Trimming stripped 0 bases from V and 2 bases from J, with 16 bases between. CDR3 size: 17 residues. CDR1 is SGHRS and CDR2 is YFSETQ in the germline V gene. The whole variable domain, filled in from reference TRBV5-1 and TRBJ2-3, reads KAGVTQTPRYLIKTRGQQVTLSCSPISGHRSVSWYQQTPGQGLQFLFEYFSETQRNKGNFPGRFSGRQFSNSRSEMNVSTLELGDSALYLCASSLAPLQGPTDTQYFGPGTRLTVL.

J is TRBJ2-5 and V is TRBV11-3, with D unresolved. Trimming stripped 1 base from V and 1 base from J, with 13 bases between. The CDR3 length is 16 residues. Germline CDR1 and CDR2: SGHNT and YENEEA. The CDR3 spells CASSLAPGMIQETQYF. For the CDR3, the DNA is TGTGCCAGCAGCTTAGCCCCGGGTATGATCCAAGAGACCCAGTACTTC.

This clone was recorded only once. CDR3 sequence (DNA): TGTGCCAGCAGTCGCCCTGGGCGTGTGAATGAGCAGTTCTTC. Translating gives CASSRPGRVNEQFF. The chain couples TRBV6-5 to TRBJ2-1; D remains ambiguous. The CDR3 is 14 residues long. Germline loops: CDR1 MNHEY, CDR2 SVGAGI. V was trimmed by 5 bases and J by 7 bases, leaving 15 bases between them.

The chain uses TRBV21-1 and TRBJ2-3. TRBV21-1 corresponds to a pseudogene. The CDR3 length is 11 residues. As DNA, the CDR3 is TGTGCCAGCAGCAAAGCAGATACGCAGTATTTT. Amino acid sequence: CASSKADTQYF.

The rearrangement joins TRBV4-1 to TRBJ2-7; tentative D call: TRBD2 (5 bases). The CDR3 length is 13 residues. Germline V lookup: CDR1 MGHRA, CDR2 YSYEKL. With 1 base removed from V and 5 bases from J, the gap between germline ends came to 9 bases. The CDR3 here is CASSQGSGNEQYF. The DNA of the CDR3 is TGCGCCAGCAGCCAAGGTTCGGGAAACGAGCAGTACTTC.

V is TRBV19 and J is TRBJ1-1; 7 nucleotides agree with TRBD1. The J segment lost 0 bases and the V segment lost 0 bases, leaving 13 bases of the junction unmatched. CDR1 is LNHDA, CDR2 SQIVND, per germline (reference sequence). The length of the CDR3 is 19 residues. CDR3 in DNA: TGTGCCAGTAGTATAGATACGGGGACAGTTTATAGGGTGAACACTGAAGCTTTCTTT. Protein: CASSIDTGTVYRVNTEAFF.

This rearrangement joins TRBV15 to TRBJ2-3; TRBD2 matches 10 bases. CDR1 and CDR2 from the germline V gene are LNHNV and YYDKDF (reference sequence). The V gene end was trimmed by 0 bases and the J gene end by 1 base; junction bases not matched to a gene: 4. This CDR3 has 17 residues. CDR3 sequence reads: CATSRDYGTSGTDTQYF. CDR3 bases: TGTGCCACCAGCAGAGACTACGGGACTAGCGGCACAGATACGCAGTATTTT.

The chain links TRBV9 to TRBJ2-7, with 11 bases lining up with TRBD1. Germline CDR1 is SGDLS and CDR2 is YYNGEE. V lost 2 bases to trimming and J lost 1 base; unmatched junction nucleotides: 2. The CDR3 is 15 amino acids. The CDR3 DNA reads as TGTGCCAGCAGCGTGGGGACAGGGGGGTCCTACGAGCAGTACTTC. Encoded protein: CASSVGTGGSYEQYF.